The 10 T cell receptor beta chains reported below all come from one sample, sequenced in a study of T cells after yellow fever vaccination. From the 5' RACE reads, TCRdb called clonotypes with MiXCR, one entry per CDR3 protein. This sample carries roughly 300,000 distinct CDR3 sequences, around 6.8% of them seen once, and the ten largest clones take roughly 19%. The specimen was PBMCs, collected about 41 days after the first yellow fever vaccination. Every receptor here comes from a man younger than 35 who received the YFV17D yellow fever vaccine.

This clonotype has ten or more counts. The J gene is TRBJ1-1, the V gene TRBV5-1; the D is unclear. The germline V gene has CDR1 SGHRS and CDR2 YFSETQ. Deletions cut 0 bases from V and 1 base from J, with 7 bases between. The CDR3 extends over 14 amino acids. In nucleotides, the CDR3 is TGCGCCAGCAGCTTGGGGCCCGGGAACACTGAAGCTTTCTTT. This gives the protein CASSLGPGNTEAFF.

In this sample, this clonotype turned up a few times. V gene TRBV13 combines with J gene TRBJ1-2; D remains unclear. Per the germline V gene, CDR1 is PRHDT and CDR2 is FYEKMQ (reference sequence). Trimming pared 3 bases from V and 0 bases from J, leaving 8 bases between. The CDR3 totals 14 residues. CDR3 in amino acids: CASSLWQSNYGYTF. The DNA of the CDR3 is TGTGCCAGCAGCTTGTGGCAGTCTAACTATGGCTACACCTTC. Based on the CDR3 plus reference TRBV13 and TRBJ1-2, the full variable domain is AAGVIQSPRHLIKEKRETATLKCYPIPRHDTVYWYQQGPGQDPQFLISFYEKMQSDKGSIPDRFSAQQFSDYHSELNMSSLELGDSALYFCASSLWQSNYGYTFGSGTRLTVV.

This clonotype was counted many times. The chain employs TRBV7-8 and TRBJ1-2, with D possibly being TRBD1 (5 bases). Germline CDR1 SGHVS, CDR2 FQNEAQ. V lost 1 base, J lost 7 bases, and 10 bases lay in between. The CDR3 spans 13 residues. CDR3 sequence reads: CASSLGGDSGYTF. CDR3 DNA sequence: TGTGCCAGCAGCTTAGGAGGGGATAGTGGCTACACCTTC.

This clonotype was detected only a few times. The genes are TRBV20-1 and TRBJ1-2; D perhaps matches TRBD1 (6 bases). The CDR3 is made up of 10 amino acids. The germline gives CDR1 DFQATT, CDR2 SNEGSKA (reference sequence). V was pared by 6 bases and J by 8 bases, with 10 bases between. As DNA, the CDR3 is TGCAGTGCCACAGGGCACGGCTACACCTTC. Protein: CSATGHGYTF.

This clonotype has only a few counts. This chain uses TRBV7-2 with TRBJ2-2; D unclear. Per the germline V gene, CDR1 is SGHTA and CDR2 is FQGNSA. Between the trimmed V and J ends, which lost 5 bases and 0 bases, there was a span of 7 bases. The CDR3 runs to 14 residues. CDR3 region: CASSVGANTGELFF. As DNA, the CDR3 is TGTGCCAGCAGCGTGGGCGCGAACACCGGGGAGCTGTTTTTT.

This clonotype occurred many times. The chain employs TRBV7-2 and TRBJ2-1; 8 positions agree with TRBD2. The CDR3 contains 17 residues. V shed 0 bases and J 2 bases; nucleotides not matched to a gene: 6. Germline CDR1 reads SGHTA; CDR2 reads FQGNSA. CDR3 sequence reads: CASSLASGAGAYNEQFF. DNA of the CDR3: TGTGCCAGCAGCTTAGCGTCCGGAGCGGGGGCCTACAATGAGCAGTTCTTC.

This clonotype has at least ten counts. V is TRBV12-3 or TRBV12-4 and J is TRBJ2-3, with 8 bases identical to TRBD2. There are 14 residues in the CDR3. V was clipped by 8 bases and J by 5 bases; unmatched bases: 9. The CDR3 spells CASVVRGGIDTQYF. CDR3 coding DNA: TGTGCCAGCGTCGTTCGGGGGGGCATAGATACGCAGTATTTT.

This clonotype has just a few counts. This sequence joins TRBV5-1 and TRBJ1-2; D call uncertain. V lost 1 base and J lost 0, with 7 bases in between. The CDR3 is 14 amino acids. From germline, CDR1 is SGHRS and CDR2 YFSETQ. This CDR3 is CASSLRGANYGYTF. The DNA for the CDR3 is TGCGCCAGCAGCTTGCGGGGAGCTAACTATGGCTACACCTTC.

This clonotype was detected a few times. The chain is built from TRBV12-3 or TRBV12-4 and TRBJ1-3; TRBD1 matches 11 bases. The length of the CDR3 is 16 residues. The J segment lost 1 base and the V segment lost 5 bases, leaving 4 bases of the junction unmatched. CDR3 sequence: CASSPGDRGSGNTIYF. CDR3 nucleotide sequence: TGTGCCAGCAGTCCTGGGGACAGGGGGTCTGGAAACACCATATATTTT.

This clonotype occurred a few times. The V gene is TRBV10-3, the J gene TRBJ2-3; 9 bases match TRBD2. Germline lookup yields CDR1 ENHRY and CDR2 SYGVKD. Unmatched junction bases numbered 7, after V lost 10 bases and J lost 5 bases. This CDR3 has 13 amino acids. CDR3 DNA sequence: TGTGCCACATTAGCGGGGGAAAAAGATACGCAGTATTTT. This gives the protein CATLAGEKDTQYF.